The TCR beta chain described here comes from a study of regulatory T cells in long-lasting Graves disease. In building TCR beta libraries, iRepertoire HTBI primers were used together with Arm-PCR of CDR3 regions. TCRdb itself ran the multiplex PCR reads through MiXCR, one entry per CDR3 protein. Of roughly 320,000 distinct CDR3 sequences in the sample, over 15% were seen once. Germline values: CDR1 DFQATT, CDR2 SNEGSKA (reference sequence). The CDR3 spans 14 residues. V lost 3 bases, J lost 0 bases, and 6 bases lay in between. This clonotype showed up many times. The time point is: newly diagnosed GD, antithyroid drugs for less than 3 months. Making the TCR library involved RNA that had been extracted from PBMCs. These sequences were also reported in another study, on T cells in Graves' hyperthyroidism and ophthalmopathy. That paper states: Uncontrolled infection, other autoimmune disease, pregnancy or lactation excluded patients. The model foresaw ophthalmopathy a median around 6.4 months prior to onset.

The rearrangement joins TRBV20-1 to TRBJ1-6, with a possible D match to TRBD1 (5 bases). This sample comprised peripheral blood mononuclear cells (PBMCs), obtained at new diagnosis, from a patient treated with antithyroid drugs. The sequence derives from a man in his forties with Graves disease. As DNA, the CDR3 is TGCAGTGCTAGGGGGGACTCCTATAATTCACCCCTCCACTTT. Amino acids: CSARGDSYNSPLHF.